The rows below give T cell receptor beta chains drawn from one sample of a study of cytomegalovirus exposure and HLA in healthy donors. Clones were read by immunoSEQ multiplex PCR, and TCRdb kept only the in-frame ones, dropping some. The sample includes over 200,000 clones, more than 75% of them seen just once. Sequenced input: PBMCs. These receptors originate from a human donor in good health. Both conserved end residues are part of each CDR3. D genes are given only for firm matches. Size is stated for part of the rows, as once, few or many counts, or as a class when the clone is expanded.

v_gene	j_gene	abundance	d_gene	CDR3nt	CDR3aa
TRBV2	TRBJ1-5	few	NA	TGTGCCAGCACCCCGGGAAACAGGGATCAGCCCCAGCATTTT	CASTPGNRDQPQHF
TRBV10-3	TRBJ2-7	NA	NA	TGTGCCATCAGTGGACGTCGGACATCGGACGGCTACGAGCAGTACTTC	CAISGRRTSDGYEQYF
TRBV6-5	TRBJ2-7	NA	NA	TGTGCCAGCAGGCCTAGATTCAGGGTGCACGAGCAGTACTTC	CASRPRFRVHEQYF
TRBV4-1	TRBJ1-4	NA	NA	TGCGCCAGCAGCCAAGTTTTGGCGGGCGAAAAACTGTTTTTT	CASSQVLAGEKLFF
TRBV4-1	TRBJ2-7	NA	TRBD2	TGCGCCAGCAGCCTCAAGGTCGGGACTAGCGGGATCACATCAGGTTACGAGCAGTACTTC	CASSLKVGTSGITSGYEQYF
TRBV28	TRBJ2-1	NA	NA	TGTGCCAGCAGTCTCCTAGGTATGGCCAATGAGCAGTTCTTC	CASSLLGMANEQFF
TRBV18	TRBJ2-7	NA	TRBD2	TGTGCCAGCTCACCACCCCAAACTAGCGGGAGAACCTGGGAGCAGTACTTC	CASSPPQTSGRTWEQYF
TRBV5-6	TRBJ2-1	NA	NA	TGTGCCAGCAGTCCTACTAAAGCGAGACCCTACAATGAGCAGTTCTTC	CASSPTKARPYNEQFF
TRBV5-1	TRBJ1-4	NA	TRBD1	TGCGCCAGCAGCTTGGGGCAGGGGGTCGGAACTAATGAAAAACTGTTTTTT	CASSLGQGVGTNEKLFF
TRBV5-1	TRBJ1-1	NA	TRBD1	TGCGCCAGCAGGGGAACCGGGACAGACGTTAAGGCTTTCTTT	CASRGTGTDVKAFF
TRBV6-6	TRBJ2-3	NA	TRBD2	TGTGCCAGCAGCCCTCAGCGGGGGTGGCCAGATACGCAGTATTTT	CASSPQRGWPDTQYF
TRBV28	TRBJ1-5	NA	NA	TGTGCCAGCAGTTTACAGGCAGGCAATCAGCCCCAGCATTTT	CASSLQAGNQPQHF
TRBV28	TRBJ2-7	once	NA	TGTGCCAGCAGTTTATTGTCTCCCTACGAGCAGTACTTC	CASSLLSPYEQYF
TRBV2	TRBJ2-5	few	NA	TGTGCCAGCACCGAGGAGAGACAAGAGACCCAGTACTTC	CASTEERQETQYF
TRBV6-5	TRBJ1-5	NA	TRBD1	TGTGCCAGCAGTTTTGGACAGGGCGGACAGCCCCAGCATTTT	CASSFGQGGQPQHF
TRBV5-3	TRBJ1-5	once	NA	TGTGCCAGAAGCATTACGCGGGGAGATAAACAGCCCCAGCATTTT	CARSITRGDKQPQHF
TRBV7-9	TRBJ2-5	NA	TRBD2	TGTTCCAGCTCCTCCTACGGGGGGGGCGAACTGCAAGAGACCCAGTACTTC	CSSSSYGGGELQETQYF